What follows are 9 T cell receptor beta chains derived from one specimen sequenced in a study of T cell repertoires in cytomegalovirus infection. Antigens of these TCRs are unknown. TCRdb passed the reads through MiXCR, listing each CDR3 protein once. The profile shows roughly 78,000 distinct CDR3 sequences, around 40% of them singletons. Sample: CD8+ T cells from cultured PBMCs, taken from culture after CMV antigen stimulation. These receptors came from a human donor in good health (CMV status not recorded). Some clones in this sample may be carry-over from other donors' samples.

This clonotype was detected a few times. This chain connects TRBV3-1 to TRBJ1-5; TRBD1 might be the D (5 bases). CDR3 length equals 19 residues. CDR1 and CDR2 from the germline V gene are LGHDT and YNNKEL (reference sequence). The V gene lost 2 bases and the J gene lost 9 bases, with 29 bases spanning the gap. CDR3 loop: CASSQSRNRDGVPDRPQHF. CDR3 bases: TGTGCCAGCAGCCAATCAAGAAACCGGGACGGGGTTCCGGATAGGCCCCAGCATTTT.

In the case of this clonotype: One end of the junction fails to match germline, which may point to a read error. V gene TRBV19 combines with J gene TRBJ1-3; 7 nucleotides align to TRBD1. Looked up from germline, CDR1 is LNHDA and CDR2 is SQIVND (reference sequence). This CDR3 has 14 residues. The CDR3 DNA follows: TGTGCCGGTAGTATGCACAGGGGTTTGGACACCATATATTTT. Translated: CAGSMHRGLDTIYF.

This clonotype was counted many times. This chain links TRBV5-5 with TRBJ2-5; 11 bases map to TRBD1. Germline CDR1 is SGHKS and CDR2 is YYEKEE (reference sequence). The CDR3 length is 15 residues. V trimming: 3 bases; J trimming: 4 bases; junction bases outside the gene matches: 5. Here the CDR3 DNA reads TGTGCCAGCAGCTCCTGGACAGGGGGCTTAGAGACCCAGTACTTC. As protein: CASSSWTGGLETQYF.

In this sample, this clonotype turned up a few times. The genes are TRBV4-1 and TRBJ1-2, with 10 bases that match TRBD1. V trimming: 0 bases; J trimming: 4 bases; junction bases outside the gene matches: 8. CDR1 is MGHRA, CDR2 YSYEKL, per germline. The CDR3 totals 17 residues. The DNA of the CDR3 is TGCGCCAGCAGCCAAGATCCTGGGACAGGGGCTAGCTATGGCTACACCTTC. It specifies CASSQDPGTGASYGYTF.

The CDR3: CASSPGQGILGNQPQHF. CDR3 bases: TGTGCCAGCAGCCCCGGACAGGGGATATTAGGCAATCAGCCCCAGCATTTT. The chain couples TRBV28 to TRBJ1-5, with TRBD1 matching over 9 bases. V trimming: 6 bases; J trimming: 2 bases; junction bases outside the gene matches: 11. The CDR3 contains 17 residues. CDR1 MDHEN and CDR2 SYDVKM come from the germline V gene.

The chain combines TRBV5-5 with TRBJ1-2; D possibly corresponds to TRBD1 (5 bases). Germline V gene data show CDR1 as SGHKS and CDR2 as YYEKEE (reference sequence). There are 19 residues in the CDR3. Trimming took off 0 bases at V and 0 bases at J, with 21 bases between the two ends. The CDR3 reads CASSLEGAGRAKANYGYTF. The DNA for the CDR3 is TGTGCCAGCAGCTTGGAGGGAGCCGGCAGGGCAAAAGCTAACTATGGCTACACCTTC.

This clonotype was seen a few times. V usage is TRBV7-2 and J usage is TRBJ2-3; 8 bases match TRBD1. From germline, CDR1 is SGHTA and CDR2 FQGNSA. V gave up 5 bases and J gave up 1 base; unmatched junction bases: 14. The CDR3 extends over 18 amino acids. CDR3: CASSPGGTGYLGTDTQYF. As DNA, the CDR3 is TGTGCCAGCAGCCCCGGTGGGACAGGATATCTTGGCACAGATACGCAGTATTTT.

This clonotype came up many times. The chain links TRBV4-1 to TRBJ1-1; D gene uncertain. Trimming stripped 1 base from V and 2 bases from J, with 8 bases between. The CDR3 runs 14 residues. Germline V gene data show CDR1 as MGHRA and CDR2 as YSYEKL. The CDR3 DNA follows: TGCGCCAGCAGCCAAGTAACAGCTAACACTGAAGCTTTCTTT. Protein product: CASSQVTANTEAFF.

The CDR3 here is CASSLDLGLNEQFF. The CDR3, as DNA: TGTGCCAGCAGCTTAGATCTGGGCCTCAATGAGCAGTTCTTC. The V gene is TRBV7-2, the J gene TRBJ2-1; the D is unclear. V lost 1 base, J lost 6 bases, and 10 bases lay in between. CDR1 and CDR2 from the germline V gene are SGHTA and FQGNSA. This CDR3 is 14 amino acids long.